These 23 T cell receptor beta chains share one sample of origin, sequenced in a study of identical twins. TCRdb itself ran the 5' RACE reads through MiXCR, one entry per CDR3 protein. Of around 290,000 distinct CDR3 sequences in the sample, less than 9.5% were seen once. These data were also filed under a second study, of yellow fever vaccine responses in identical twins.

Sequencing was performed on CD8+ T cells sorted from blood. Source of these receptors: a young woman in good health.

The rearrangement uses TRBV7-3 and TRBJ2-3; 12 bases match TRBD2. The CDR3 spans 17 residues. CDR1 and CDR2 from the germline V gene are SGHTA and FQGTGA. J lost 1 base, V lost 5 bases, and 7 bases had no gene match. CDR3 bases: TGTGCCAGCAGCCCTAGCGGGGGGGGCTGGGGCACAGATACGCAGTATTTT. Protein: CASSPSGGGWGTDTQYF.

This clonotype occurred many times. The rearrangement uses TRBV21-1 and TRBJ2-7; TRBD1, the table's D call, lacks a check against the DNA. TRBV21-1 is annotated as a pseudogene. This CDR3 spans 17 amino acids. CDR3 loop: CASSTSGTGFGRYEQYF. The CDR3 DNA reads TGTGCCAGCAGCACATCCGGGACAGGGTTTGGGCGGTACGAGCAGTACTTC.

This clonotype appeared many times. The chain couples TRBV7-9 to TRBJ1-1; 8 nucleotides agree with TRBD1. J gave up 0 bases and V 5 bases, and 5 bases lay outside the gene matches. Per the germline V gene, CDR1 is SEHNR and CDR2 is FQNEAQ (reference sequence). The CDR3 contains 15 residues. CDR3 protein: CASSGQGRMNTEAFF. The CDR3 coding sequence is TGTGCCAGCAGCGGACAGGGTAGGATGAACACTGAAGCTTTCTTT.

This clonotype was detected a few times. The chain uses TRBV9 and TRBJ1-5; D gene uncertain. Per the germline V gene, CDR1 is SGDLS and CDR2 is YYNGEE. The CDR3 runs 15 residues. Deletions cut 2 bases from V and 0 bases from J, with 9 bases between. The CDR3 sequence: CASSVNGNSNQPQHF. The CDR3 DNA follows: TGTGCCAGCAGCGTCAATGGGAATAGCAATCAGCCCCAGCATTTT. Drawing the rest from reference TRBV9 and TRBJ1-5, the complete variable domain is DSGVTQTPKHLITATGQRVTLRCSPRSGDLSVYWYQQSLDQGLQFLIQYYNGEERAKGNILERFSAQQFPDLHSELNLSSLELGDSALYFCASSVNGNSNQPQHFGDGTRLSIL.

The rearrangement links TRBV27 to TRBJ1-5, with D possibly matching TRBD1 (5 bases). Germline V gene data show CDR1 as MNHEY and CDR2 as SMNVEV (reference sequence). With 2 bases removed from V and 5 bases from J, the gap between germline ends came to 10 bases. This CDR3 comprises 14 residues. The CDR3 region has the DNA TGTGCCAGCAGTTTAGGCCAGGGACATCAGCCCCAGCATTTT. It translates to CASSLGQGHQPQHF.

The table lists this clonotype with a few counts. The rearrangement uses TRBV29-1 and TRBJ2-3; 7 positions agree with TRBD2. The CDR3 runs to 15 residues. V shed 8 bases, J shed 5 bases, and the junction held 16 bases outside the gene matches. CDR1 and CDR2 (germline): SQVTM, ANQGSEA. DNA of the CDR3: TGCAGCCACCGCCTGGGGGGGGGGGTTTTAGATACGCAGTATTTT. It is translated as CSHRLGGGVLDTQYF.

Many counts were recorded for this clonotype. The CDR3 is CASSQGTDYEQYF. Here the CDR3 DNA reads TGCGCCAGCAGCCAAGGGACTGACTACGAGCAGTACTTC. This chain uses TRBV4-3 with TRBJ2-7, with D possibly TRBD2 on 5 matching bases. Trimming stripped 1 base from V and 3 bases from J, with 7 bases between. CDR1 and CDR2 from the germline V gene are LGHNA and YSLEER. The CDR3 runs to 13 residues.

Ten or more counts support this clonotype. This chain connects TRBV4-1 to TRBJ2-2; 11 positions agree with TRBD1. J was trimmed by 5 bases and V by 4 bases; bases with no gene match: 6. CDR1 and CDR2 (germline): MGHRA, YSYEKL. The CDR3 loop spans 16 amino acids. The CDR3 DNA reads as TGCGCCAGCAGCCCTTCCGGGACAGGGGGAACCGGGGAGCTGTTTTTT. Amino acid sequence: CASSPSGTGGTGELFF.

This clonotype was observed many times. The chain couples TRBV7-9 to TRBJ2-1; D uncertain. From germline, CDR1 is SEHNR and CDR2 FQNEAQ (reference sequence). The germline V and J ends were trimmed by 7 bases and 8 bases, with 12 bases remaining between them. The CDR3 consists of 12 residues. DNA for the CDR3: TGTGCCAGCAAGCCAGGCTGGGATGAGCAGTTCTTC. As protein: CASKPGWDEQFF.

This chain uses TRBV28 with TRBJ2-7; the D gene is possibly TRBD2 (5 bases). V gave up 10 bases and J gave up 4 bases, with 8 bases separating them. Germline loops: CDR1 MDHEN, CDR2 SYDVKM. CDR3 length: 10 amino acids. The CDR3 protein is CATSGYEQYF. The CDR3 DNA reads TGTGCCACGAGCGGTTACGAGCAGTACTTC. The full variable domain, rest sourced from reference TRBV28 and TRBJ2-7, is DVKVTQSSRYLVKRTGEKVFLECVQDMDHENMFWYRQDPGLGLRLIYFSYDVKMKEKGDIPEGYSVSREKKERFSLILESASTNQTSMYLCATSGYEQYFGPGTRLTVT.

The chain uses TRBV27 and TRBJ2-1; a weak D match, TRBD1 (6 bases). Germline assignment: CDR1 MNHEY and CDR2 SMNVEV (reference sequence). V was pared by 0 bases and J by 6 bases, with 9 bases between. The CDR3 totals 14 residues. This CDR3 is CASSLSRGANEQFF. The CDR3 DNA reads TGTGCCAGCAGTTTATCCAGGGGAGCCAATGAGCAGTTCTTC.

The chain combines TRBV4-3 with TRBJ2-7; possible D gene TRBD1, 6 bases. The V and J ends lost 4 bases and 7 bases respectively, with 26 bases between them. CDR3 length equals 17 residues. In germline, CDR1 is LGHNA, CDR2 YSLEER. The CDR3 DNA reads TGCGCCAGCAGCCTGCGATTGGGGATTGACAGGTCAGGAGAGCAGTACTTC. Residues: CASSLRLGIDRSGEQYF.

In this sample, this clonotype turned up many times. This chain uses TRBV20-1 with TRBJ2-5; D remains ambiguous. Germline CDR1 is DFQATT and CDR2 is SNEGSKA (reference sequence). Trimming took 3 bases from V and 3 from J, leaving 8 bases between them. This CDR3 spans 12 amino acids. DNA of the CDR3: TGCAGTGCTAGCGGGCAGAAAGAGACCCAGTACTTC. This encodes CSASGQKETQYF.

V is TRBV20-1 and J is TRBJ2-7; 7 bases line up with TRBD2. In germline, CDR1 is DFQATT, CDR2 SNEGSKA (reference sequence). The CDR3 is 13 residues long. V lost 6 bases and J lost 2; bases outside the gene matches: 7. CDR3 protein: CSAKGLLTYEQYF. The DNA for the CDR3 is TGCAGTGCCAAGGGACTACTCACCTACGAGCAGTACTTC.

This clonotype showed up just a few times. The V and J genes are TRBV29-1 and TRBJ2-3; 9 bases match TRBD2. V shed 4 bases, J shed 3 bases, and the junction held 14 bases outside the gene matches. The CDR3 covers 17 residues. Looked up from germline, CDR1 is SQVTM and CDR2 is ANQGSEA. CDR3 nucleotides: TGCAGCGTTGCCGTGGCGGGGGGGCCGATATGGACAGATACGCAGTATTTT. Residues: CSVAVAGGPIWTDTQYF.

The chain links TRBV3-1 to TRBJ1-6, with D perhaps TRBD1 (6 bases). The CDR3 consists of 16 residues. Trimming took 1 base from V and 1 from J, leaving 8 bases between them. CDR1 and CDR2 from the germline V gene are LGHDT and YNNKEL (reference sequence). DNA of the CDR3: TGTGCCAGCAGCCAAGCAGGGGCGTCCTATAATTCACCCCTCCACTTT. Translating it yields CASSQAGASYNSPLHF.

The CDR3 nucleotides are TGCAGCGTTGACCTCTACACCTTC. Its translation is CSVDLYTF. The chain carries TRBV29-1 and TRBJ1-2; no firm D call. The CDR3 is made up of 8 amino acids. CDR1 and CDR2 from the germline V gene are SQVTM and ANQGSEA. V shed 3 bases and J shed 10 bases, with 3 bases lying between them.

V usage is TRBV6-1 and J usage is TRBJ2-7; TRBD1 agrees at 8 bases. The ends lost 6 bases at V and 4 bases at J; junction bases unmatched: 8. The CDR3 spans 14 residues. Germline V gene sequence: CDR1 MNHNS, CDR2 SASEGT. The DNA of the CDR3 is TGTGCCAGCAGGGACAGGGAAGGGGGATACGAGCAGTACTTC. It specifies CASRDREGGYEQYF.

The chain links TRBV20-1 to TRBJ2-3; possible D gene TRBD2, 5 bases. V lost 5 bases and J 3 bases, leaving 12 bases between the germline ends. The V gene's germline CDR1 is DFQATT and CDR2 SNEGSKA (reference sequence). The CDR3 is 13 residues long. CDR3 in DNA: TGCAGTGCTGAACTAGGACCGACAGATACGCAGTATTTT. Protein product: CSAELGPTDTQYF.

The genes are TRBV30 and TRBJ2-2, with D perhaps matching TRBD1 (6 bases). The germline gives CDR1 GTSNPN, CDR2 SVGIG (reference sequence). Between the trimmed V and J ends, which lost 2 bases and 5 bases, there was a span of 12 bases. CDR3 length equals 14 residues. The CDR3 region is CAWSWGLGTGELFF. The CDR3 DNA sequence: TGTGCCTGGAGTTGGGGGCTTGGGACCGGGGAGCTGTTTTTT.

In this sample, this clonotype turned up many times. J is TRBJ2-1 and V is TRBV6-5; 9 nucleotides line up with TRBD2. CDR3 size: 17 residues. The J segment lost 2 bases and the V segment lost 2 bases, leaving 7 bases of the junction unmatched. CDR1 and CDR2 from the germline V gene are MNHEY and SVGAGI. The CDR3 DNA follows: TGTGCCAGCAGTTACCGGGTAGCGGGGGCCCCCTACAATGAGCAGTTCTTC. Its protein is CASSYRVAGAPYNEQFF.

This clonotype has ten or more counts. The junction departs from the called germline gene at one end, perhaps through a read error. V gene TRBV7-7 combines with J gene TRBJ2-2; no clear D. CDR1 and CDR2 (germline): SSHAT, FNYEAQ (reference sequence). The CDR3 consists of 13 residues. CDR3 residues: CASSEPLTGELFF. The CDR3 DNA reads as TGTGCTAGCAGCGAACCATTAACCGGGGAGCTGTTTTTT. Together with reference TRBV7-7 and TRBJ2-2, the CDR3 gives the full variable domain: GAGVSQSPRYKVTKRGQDVTLRCDPISSHATLYWYQQALGQGPEFLTYFNYEAQPDKSGLPSDRFSAERPEGSISTLTIQRTEQRDSAMYRCASSEPLTGELFFGEGSRLTVL.

This clonotype showed up many times. The genes are TRBV2 and TRBJ2-1; D gene unclear. The CDR3 runs to 12 residues. V gave up 3 bases and J gave up 6 bases, with 6 bases separating them. The germline CDR1 and CDR2 sequences are SNHLY and FYNNEI. The CDR3 nucleotides read TGTGCCAGCAGTGAGGGCAGCAATGAGCAGTTCTTC. Protein sequence: CASSEGSNEQFF.